The clone carrying this T cell receptor beta chain was seen repeatedly, ten times or more. TCRdb ran MiXCR on the 5' RACE reads and lists one entry per CDR3 protein. The table records 37,000 or so distinct CDR3 sequences, 5.8% of them present only once. CDR1 is SGHTA, CDR2 FQGNSA, per germline. Trimming shortened V by 1 base and J by 8 bases, and 11 bases separated the two germline ends. The CDR3 consists of 13 residues. The sample originates from a study of early T cells in non-severe SARS-CoV-2 infection. Sequencing was carried out using whole blood. This clonotype originated in an adult who was a healthcare worker with PCR-confirmed SARS-CoV-2 infection or an uninfected control (not recorded which). This chain connects TRBV7-2 to TRBJ1-1; unclear D gene. CDR3 sequence: CASSLGLDREAFF. The CDR3 nucleotides read TGTGCCAGCAGCTTAGGGTTGGATAGGGAAGCTTTCTTT.